The 2 T cell receptor beta chains below were found in one sample sequenced in a study of cytomegalovirus exposure and HLA in healthy donors. The PCR employed 60 Vbeta primers together with 13 Jbeta primers. The method was immunoSEQ multiplex PCR; TCRdb's version includes in-frame clones alone and lacks a portion of them. Here the sample spans 90,000 or so clones, 78% being singletons. Sequencing used PBMCs. The receptors were gathered from a male donor in good health and CMV-seropositive.

The V call is TRBV7-9, the J call TRBJ2-7; a weak D match, TRBD2 (5 bases). Trimming cost V 1 base and J 3 bases, with 7 bases left between them. The CDR3 has 13 residues. CDR1 is SEHNR, CDR2 FQNEAQ, per germline (reference sequence). The DNA of the CDR3 is TGTGCCAGCAGCTTAGGAGGGAACTACGAGCAGTACTTC. It codes for CASSLGGNYEQYF.

As for this clone: Other DNA variants within this sample encode the same CDR3. The chain uses TRBV5-1 and TRBJ1-2; the D gene is possibly TRBD1 (6 bases). The germline V gene has CDR1 SGHRS and CDR2 YFSETQ. This CDR3 is built from 14 residues. Trimming cost V 0 bases and J 0 bases, with 6 bases left between them. The CDR3 region is CASSLGTANYGYTF. The CDR3 coding sequence is TGCGCCAGCAGCTTGGGGACAGCTAACTATGGCTACACCTTC.